Listed here is a single T cell receptor (beta chain). TCRdb re-called the 5' RACE reads and catalogs CDR3 proteins one per entry, DNA excluded. The sample includes 150,000 to 200,000 distinct CDR3 sequences. This sample was taken from a study of monozygotic twins with inflammatory bowel disease. Looked up from germline, CDR1 is LNHDA and CDR2 is SQIVND (reference sequence). The CDR3 length is 14 residues. The source of this sequence is a human donor with ulcerative colitis or Crohn's disease, or a healthy co-twin of an affected twin (not recorded which). J is TRBJ1-1 and V is TRBV19. Sequences were obtained from blood. The chain's CDR3 is CASSIAHANTEAFF.